This T cell receptor (beta chain) was identified in a study of blood T cells in healthy people across ages. Whole-study context: About one barcoded beta molecule per two T cells was the capture yield of template switching. Study-wide findings and caveats: Unsorted PBMC material precluded a definitive naive versus antigen-experienced comparison.

The second PCR ran about 7 to 12 cycles with a sample-barcoded 5' primer and J-beta primers. Carrying 12 random nucleotides, a template-switch adaptor labeled each individual cDNA molecule. MiXCR was run by TCRdb on the 5' RACE reads, yielding one entry per CDR3 protein. The repertoire has roughly 1,500,000 distinct CDR3 sequences, about 31% of them found once; the top ten carry around 11%. The table lists this clonotype with a few counts. The antigen remains undetermined. This TCR derives from a woman in her twenties or thirties in good health. The sample consisted of blood.

CDR3 coding DNA: TGCAGCGTTGAAGATCTAGGGGAGGTAGAGACCCAGTACTTC. Amino acids: CSVEDLGEVETQYF. The chain combines TRBV29-1 with TRBJ2-5, with D tentatively TRBD2 (6 bases). Germline CDR1 and CDR2: SQVTM and ANQGSEA. Deletions cut 0 bases from V and 4 bases from J, with 12 bases between. This CDR3 is built from 14 residues.